The sequence of this T cell receptor (beta chain) was determined in a study of identical twins (dated by TCRdb to about 2016). Describing the broader study: TCR alpha and beta repertoires from monozygotic twins, unrelated adults of various ages and cord blood were deep-sequenced to test whether fetal clonotypes persist. To rule out contamination, replicate twin experiments were performed at different times with different library preparation protocols.

All donors were healthy Caucasians. The twin cohort comprised three pairs of female monozygotic twins, all aged about 18 to 29 years. Peripheral blood mononuclear cells were the source from which RNA for the TCR libraries was isolated. What the research found in general, with its limitations: Zero-insertion analyses could be partly confounded by invariant T cells such as MAIT and iNKT, although diverse VJ usage argued against such confounding for most clonotypes. Compared with coincidental sharing between unrelated individuals, out-of-frame TCR alpha sequences shared between twins showed an excess of sequences with low generation probability. Because the same donors could not be followed over many years, the conclusions depended on cross-sectional statistical analysis. The excess sharing between twins in beta out-of-frame sequences was weaker because fewer shared sequences reduced the signal-to-noise ratio. Fewer insertions were carried by abundant cord blood beta clonotypes; a weaker similar trend was observed in young adult naive repertoires, while no such trend was observed in memory repertoires. In monozygotic twins, out-of-frame TCR alpha sharing was systematically underestimated by recombination models, although the models agreed with sharing between unrelated individuals.

This clonotype has at least ten counts. This clone's antigen is unknown. Base quality data are lacking; no much larger clone is found one base away. From the germline V gene (reference sequence), CDR1 is PRHDT and CDR2 is FYEKMQ. V trim: 3 bases; J trim: 2 bases; unmatched bases: 3. Measured from the cysteine to the phenylalanine, the CDR3 is 15 residues long. This entry keeps only the CDR3 DNA: 45 bases, framed from base 1. The library was generated by 5' RACE. TCRdb names Illumina HiSeq 2000 as the instrument used. A universal primer binding site was added through template switching, and the final cDNA carried a unique molecular identifier so that TCR cDNA molecules could be counted accurately. First-strand cDNA for TCR alpha and beta chains was synthesized from specific primers in the conserved constant-segment region. To control for contamination, every cDNA library was double barcoded, receiving both a SMART-Mk sample barcode and Illumina barcodes. Two successive PCR steps introduced TruSeq adapter sequences along with Illumina sample barcodes. Sequencing of the TCR alpha and beta cDNA libraries was done on the Illumina HiSeq platform using custom primers. In the source study's methods: MiGEC processed the raw reads to extract unique molecular identifiers, while MiXCR was used to determine the CDR3 positions. For each individual, recombination models were inferred using an EM algorithm with the repgenHMM and IGoR tools. The analysis of shared clonotypes was done with the tcR package in R, with sharing normalized by the product of cloneset sizes. To study raw recombination free of thymic and clonal selection effects, out-of-frame nonproductive sequences were analyzed. The raw public data were reprocessed by TCRdb itself: fastp quality trimming at Q25, MiXCR clonotype calling, in-frame beta chains only. Each entry is one CDR3 protein sequence, shown with its most common DNA and genes. These V and J calls rely on TCRdb rather than the paper's analysis. The sample table shows hundreds of thousands of distinct CDR3 sequences, and about 20% are seen once. The ten largest clonotypes hold around 13% of the sample.

These data were also filed under a second study, of T cells expressing NK-cell markers. As the second study states: Eight or nine donors provided sorted CD3+CD56+NKG2C+, CD3+CD56+NKG2C- and CD3+CD56-NKG2C+ T-cell subsets, whose TCR beta-chain repertoires were profiled. Among the eight sequenced donors, seven were HCMV-seropositive and one was HCMV-seronegative. In several experiments an anti-gammadeltaTCR antibody was added to restrict sorting to alphabetaTCR-expressing T cells. In roughly 6 donors, the dominant CD3+CD56+NKG2C+ clonotypes were among the top 10 CD8+ clonotypes and accounted for about 1.0-7.5% of CD8+ T cells. Those dominant clonotypes were again the most abundant among CD3+CD56-NKG2C+ cells in a few donors, at about 25-60.1%. Whether the expanded NKG2C-expressing T cell clones were specific for HCMV antigens was left unclear. The study sequenced eight donors, all healthy volunteers chosen at random: three men and five women. HCMV-specific IgG was detected in serum with a commercial ELISA kit to determine HCMV serostatus. For several donors, bulk peripheral blood T-cell repertoires were also sequenced from unsorted PBMC. MIGEC was used to demultiplex reads and group reads by UMI, and MiTCR was used to assemble and quantify clonotypes. To exclude erroneous sequences, only TCR cDNA sequences supported by at least two reads were retained. The tcR package was used for downstream repertoire analysis, and clonotypes were matched across fractions by CDR3 nucleotide sequence plus V segment. VDJmatch was used to annotate antigen specificity against VDJdb, with one amino acid substitution in CDR3 permitted.

The sequence derives from a woman aged 18-29 years in good health. Input material: PBMCs. The sequence links TRBV13 to TRBJ2-7; 11 junctional bases match TRBD1. The CDR3 region reads CASSLPGQGAYEQYF. The sequence in DNA is TGTGCCAGCAGCTTGCCGGGACAGGGGGCCTACGAGCAGTACTTC. With the portions outside the CDR3 filled from the reference TRBV13 and TRBJ2-7 genes, the complete variable region becomes AAGVIQSPRHLIKEKRETATLKCYPIPRHDTVYWYQQGPGQDPQFLISFYEKMQSDKGSIPDRFSAQQFSDYHSELNMSSLELGDSALYFCASSLPGQGAYEQYFGPGTRLTVT.